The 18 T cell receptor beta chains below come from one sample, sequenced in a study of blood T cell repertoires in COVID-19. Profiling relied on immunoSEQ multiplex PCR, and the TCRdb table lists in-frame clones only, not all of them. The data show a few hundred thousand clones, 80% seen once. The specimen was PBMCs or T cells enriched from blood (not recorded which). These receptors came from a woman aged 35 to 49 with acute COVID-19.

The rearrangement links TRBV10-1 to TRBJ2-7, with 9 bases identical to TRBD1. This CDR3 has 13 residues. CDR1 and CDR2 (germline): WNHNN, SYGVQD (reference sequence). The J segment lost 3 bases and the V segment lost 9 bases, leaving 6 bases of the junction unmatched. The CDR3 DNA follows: TGCGCCAGGGACAGGGGACGAGACTACGAGCAGTACTTC. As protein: CARDRGRDYEQYF.

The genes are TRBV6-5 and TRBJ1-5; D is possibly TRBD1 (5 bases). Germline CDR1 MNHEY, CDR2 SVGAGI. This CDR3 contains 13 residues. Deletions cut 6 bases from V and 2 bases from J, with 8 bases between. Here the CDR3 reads CASRGEGNQPQHF. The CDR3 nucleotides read TGTGCCAGCAGGGGGGAGGGCAATCAGCCCCAGCATTTT.

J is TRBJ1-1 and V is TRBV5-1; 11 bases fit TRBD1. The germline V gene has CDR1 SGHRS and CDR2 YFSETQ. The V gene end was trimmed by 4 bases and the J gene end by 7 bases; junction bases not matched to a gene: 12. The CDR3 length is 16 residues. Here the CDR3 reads CASSLTGQGAWVEAFF. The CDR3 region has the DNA TGCGCCAGCAGCCTCACAGGACAGGGGGCGTGGGTTGAAGCTTTCTTT.

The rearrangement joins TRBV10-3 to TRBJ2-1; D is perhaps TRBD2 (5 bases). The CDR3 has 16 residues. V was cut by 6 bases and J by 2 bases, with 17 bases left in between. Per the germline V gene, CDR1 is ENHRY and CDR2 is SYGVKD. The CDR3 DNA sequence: TGTGCCATCAGCCGGACTGATACTCGGACCTACAATGAGCAGTTCTTC. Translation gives CAISRTDTRTYNEQFF.

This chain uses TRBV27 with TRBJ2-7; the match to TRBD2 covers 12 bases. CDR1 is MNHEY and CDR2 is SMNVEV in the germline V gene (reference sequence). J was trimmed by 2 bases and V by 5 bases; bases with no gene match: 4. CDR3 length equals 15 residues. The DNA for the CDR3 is TGTGCCAGCAGTACGACTAGCGGGAGTACCTACGAGCAGTACTTC. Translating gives CASSTTSGSTYEQYF.

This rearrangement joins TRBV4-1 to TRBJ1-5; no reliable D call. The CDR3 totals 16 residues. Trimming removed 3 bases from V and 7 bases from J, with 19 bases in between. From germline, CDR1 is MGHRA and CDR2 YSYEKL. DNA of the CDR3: TGCGCCAGCAGCCATCCTGGTAGGGCAGCGGGACAGCCCCAGCATTTT. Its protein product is CASSHPGRAAGQPQHF.

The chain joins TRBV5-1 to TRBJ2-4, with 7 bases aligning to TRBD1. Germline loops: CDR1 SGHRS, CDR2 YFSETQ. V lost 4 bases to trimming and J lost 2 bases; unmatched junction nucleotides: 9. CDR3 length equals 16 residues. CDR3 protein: CASSPPTGVSKNIQYF. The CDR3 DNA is TGCGCCAGCAGCCCTCCCACAGGGGTGTCCAAAAACATTCAGTACTTC.

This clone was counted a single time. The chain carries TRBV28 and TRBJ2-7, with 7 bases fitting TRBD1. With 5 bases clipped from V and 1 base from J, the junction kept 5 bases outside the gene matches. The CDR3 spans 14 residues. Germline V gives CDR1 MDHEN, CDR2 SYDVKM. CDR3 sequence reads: CASSDLRGSYEQYF. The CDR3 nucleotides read TGTGCCAGCAGTGACCTCAGGGGGTCCTACGAGCAGTACTTC.

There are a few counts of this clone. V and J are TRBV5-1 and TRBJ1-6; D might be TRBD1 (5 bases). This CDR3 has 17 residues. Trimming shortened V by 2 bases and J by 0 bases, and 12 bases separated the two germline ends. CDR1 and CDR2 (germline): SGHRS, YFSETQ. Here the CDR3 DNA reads TGCGCCAGCAGCTTACGACAGCCTAGCTCCTATAATTCACCCCTCCACTTT. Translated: CASSLRQPSSYNSPLHF.

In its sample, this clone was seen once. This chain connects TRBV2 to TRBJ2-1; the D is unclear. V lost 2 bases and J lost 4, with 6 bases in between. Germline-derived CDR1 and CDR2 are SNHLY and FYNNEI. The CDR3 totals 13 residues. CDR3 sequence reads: CASSETSYNEQFF. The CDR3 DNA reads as TGTGCCAGCAGTGAAACAAGTTACAATGAGCAGTTCTTC.

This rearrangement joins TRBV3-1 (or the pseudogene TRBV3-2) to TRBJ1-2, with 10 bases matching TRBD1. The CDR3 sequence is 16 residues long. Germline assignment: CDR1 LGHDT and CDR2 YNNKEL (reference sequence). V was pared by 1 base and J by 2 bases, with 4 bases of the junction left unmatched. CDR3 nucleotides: TGTGCCAGCAGCCAAGTGGGACAGGGGCTGAACTATGGCTACACCTTC. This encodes CASSQVGQGLNYGYTF.

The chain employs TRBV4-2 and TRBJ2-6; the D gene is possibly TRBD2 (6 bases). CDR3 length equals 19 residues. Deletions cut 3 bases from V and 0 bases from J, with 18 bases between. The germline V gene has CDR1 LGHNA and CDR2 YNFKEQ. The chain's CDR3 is CASSHRSVSGSSGANVLTF. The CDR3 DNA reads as TGTGCCAGCAGCCATCGATCGGTTAGCGGCTCCTCTGGGGCCAACGTCCTGACTTTC.

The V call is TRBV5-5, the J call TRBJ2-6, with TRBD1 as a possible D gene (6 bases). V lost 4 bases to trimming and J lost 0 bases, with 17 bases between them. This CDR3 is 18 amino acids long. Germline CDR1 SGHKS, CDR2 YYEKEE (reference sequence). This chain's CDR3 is CASSGLRDIFSGANVLTF. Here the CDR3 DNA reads TGTGCCAGCAGCGGCCTCCGGGACATCTTCTCTGGGGCCAACGTCCTGACTTTC.

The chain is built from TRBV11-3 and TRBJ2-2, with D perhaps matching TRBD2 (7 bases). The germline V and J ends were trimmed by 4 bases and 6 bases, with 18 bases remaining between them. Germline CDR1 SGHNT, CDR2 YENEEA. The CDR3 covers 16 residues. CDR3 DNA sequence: TGTGCCAGCAGCTCCTCGGGGGGCCTAGCGGCCGGGGAGCTGTTTTTT. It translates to CASSSSGGLAAGELFF.

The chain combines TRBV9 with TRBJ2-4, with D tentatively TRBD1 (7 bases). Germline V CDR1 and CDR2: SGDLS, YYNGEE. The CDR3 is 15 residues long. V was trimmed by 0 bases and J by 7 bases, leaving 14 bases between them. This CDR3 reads CASSVGRGRYNIQYF. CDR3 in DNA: TGTGCCAGCAGCGTAGGGAGGGGGCGGTATAACATTCAGTACTTC.

The CDR3 nucleotides are TGTGCCAGCAGCTTGACAGGCAGGGATCAGCCCCAGCATTTT. Its translation is CASSLTGRDQPQHF. This rearrangement joins TRBV7-9 to TRBJ1-5; the D gene is possibly TRBD1 (6 bases). The germline gives CDR1 SEHNR, CDR2 FQNEAQ (reference sequence). This CDR3 is built from 14 residues. V lost 3 bases to trimming and J lost 5 bases, with 11 bases between them. The whole variable domain, remainder taken from reference TRBV7-9 and TRBJ1-5, is DTGVSQNPRHKITKRGQNVTFRCDPISEHNRLYWYRQTLGQGPEFLTYFQNEAQLEKSRLLSDRFSAERPKGSFSTLEIQRTEQGDSAMYLCASSLTGRDQPQHFGDGTRLSIL.

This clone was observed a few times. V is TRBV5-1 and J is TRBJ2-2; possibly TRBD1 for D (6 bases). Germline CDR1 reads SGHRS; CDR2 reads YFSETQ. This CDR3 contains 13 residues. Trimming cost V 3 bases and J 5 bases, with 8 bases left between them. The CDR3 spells CASSSRGTGELFF. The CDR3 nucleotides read TGCGCCAGCAGCTCCAGGGGAACCGGGGAGCTGTTTTTT.

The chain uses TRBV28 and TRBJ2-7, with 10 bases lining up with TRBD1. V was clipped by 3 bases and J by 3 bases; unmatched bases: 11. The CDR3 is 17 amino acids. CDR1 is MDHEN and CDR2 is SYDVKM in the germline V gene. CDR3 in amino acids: CASSFTVPRDRGYEQYF. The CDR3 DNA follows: TGTGCCAGCAGTTTCACAGTACCTCGGGACAGGGGCTACGAGCAGTACTTC.